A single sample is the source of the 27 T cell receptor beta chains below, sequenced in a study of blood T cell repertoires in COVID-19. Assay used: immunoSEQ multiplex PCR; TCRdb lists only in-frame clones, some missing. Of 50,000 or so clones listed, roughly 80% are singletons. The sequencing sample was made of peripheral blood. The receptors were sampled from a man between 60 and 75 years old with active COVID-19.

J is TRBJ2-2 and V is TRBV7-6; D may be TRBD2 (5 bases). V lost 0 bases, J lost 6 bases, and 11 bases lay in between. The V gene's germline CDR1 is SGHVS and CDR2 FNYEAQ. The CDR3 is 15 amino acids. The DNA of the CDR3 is TGTGCCAGCAGCTTAGCTGGTGCGGGCGCCGGGGAGCTGTTTTTT. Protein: CASSLAGAGAGELFF. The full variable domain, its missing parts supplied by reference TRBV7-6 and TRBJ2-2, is GAGVSQSPRYKVTKRGQDVALRCDPISGHVSLYWYRQALGQGPEFLTYFNYEAQQDKSGLPNDRFSAERPEGSISTLTIQRTEQRDSAMYRCASSLAGAGAGELFFGEGSRLTVL.

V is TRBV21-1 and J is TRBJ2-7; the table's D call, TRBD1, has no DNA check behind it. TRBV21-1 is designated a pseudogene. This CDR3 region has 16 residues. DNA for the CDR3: TGTGCCAGCAGCAAATCAAAGGACAGCCACTCCTACGAGCAGTACTTC. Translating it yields CASSKSKDSHSYEQYF.

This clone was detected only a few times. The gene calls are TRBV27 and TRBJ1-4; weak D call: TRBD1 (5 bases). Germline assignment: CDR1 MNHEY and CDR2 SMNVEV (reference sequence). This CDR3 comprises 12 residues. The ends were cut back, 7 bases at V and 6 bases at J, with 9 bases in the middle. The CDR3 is CASTDRHEKLFF. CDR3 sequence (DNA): TGTGCCAGCACTGACAGACATGAAAAACTGTTTTTT.

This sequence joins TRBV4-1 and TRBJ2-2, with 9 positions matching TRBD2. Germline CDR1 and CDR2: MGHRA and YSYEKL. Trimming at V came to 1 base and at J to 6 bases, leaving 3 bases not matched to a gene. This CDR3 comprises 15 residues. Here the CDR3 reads CASSQVLAGPGELFF. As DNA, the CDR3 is TGCGCCAGCAGCCAAGTTCTAGCGGGGCCCGGGGAGCTGTTTTTT.

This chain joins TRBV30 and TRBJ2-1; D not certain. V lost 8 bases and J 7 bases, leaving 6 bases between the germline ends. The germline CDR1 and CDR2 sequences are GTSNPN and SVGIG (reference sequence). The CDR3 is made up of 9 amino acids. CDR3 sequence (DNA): TGTGCCCTCGGGAATGAGCAGTTCTTC. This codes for CALGNEQFF. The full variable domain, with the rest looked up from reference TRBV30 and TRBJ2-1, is SQTIHQWPATLVQPVGSPLSLECTVEGTSNPNLYWYRQAAGRGLQLLFYSVGIGQISSEVPQNLSASRPQDRQFILSSKKLLLSDSGFYLCALGNEQFFGPGTRLTVL.

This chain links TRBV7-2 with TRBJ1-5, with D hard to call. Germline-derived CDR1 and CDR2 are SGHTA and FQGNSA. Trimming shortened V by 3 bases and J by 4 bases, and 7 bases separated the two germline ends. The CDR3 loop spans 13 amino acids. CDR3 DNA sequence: TGTGCCAGCAGCTTTGACGGGAATCAGCCCCAGCATTTT. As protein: CASSFDGNQPQHF.

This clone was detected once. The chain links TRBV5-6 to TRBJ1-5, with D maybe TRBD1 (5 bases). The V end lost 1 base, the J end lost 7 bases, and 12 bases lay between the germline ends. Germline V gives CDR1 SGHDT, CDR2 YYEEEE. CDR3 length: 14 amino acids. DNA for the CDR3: TGTGCCAGCAGCTTGTGGGGGGGGAGCCAGCCCCAGCATTTT. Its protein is CASSLWGGSQPQHF.

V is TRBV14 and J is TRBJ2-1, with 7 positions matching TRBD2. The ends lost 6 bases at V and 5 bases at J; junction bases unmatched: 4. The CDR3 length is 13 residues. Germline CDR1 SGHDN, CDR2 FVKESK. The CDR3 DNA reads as TGTGCCAGCAGACTAGCGCCCAACAATGAGCAGTTCTTC. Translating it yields CASRLAPNNEQFF.

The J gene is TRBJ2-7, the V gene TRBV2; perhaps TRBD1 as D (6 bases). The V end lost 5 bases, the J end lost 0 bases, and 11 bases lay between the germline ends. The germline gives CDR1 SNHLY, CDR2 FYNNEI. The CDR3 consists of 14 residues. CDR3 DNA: TGTGCCAGCAGTCGACAGGAACTCTCCTACGAGCAGTACTTC. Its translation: CASSRQELSYEQYF.

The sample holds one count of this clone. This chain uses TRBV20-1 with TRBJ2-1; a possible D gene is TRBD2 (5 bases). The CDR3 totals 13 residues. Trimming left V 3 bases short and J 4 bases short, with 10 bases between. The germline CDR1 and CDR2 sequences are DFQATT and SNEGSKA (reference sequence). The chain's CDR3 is CSASRGSYNEQFF. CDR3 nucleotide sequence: TGCAGTGCTAGTCGCGGGTCTTACAATGAGCAGTTCTTC.

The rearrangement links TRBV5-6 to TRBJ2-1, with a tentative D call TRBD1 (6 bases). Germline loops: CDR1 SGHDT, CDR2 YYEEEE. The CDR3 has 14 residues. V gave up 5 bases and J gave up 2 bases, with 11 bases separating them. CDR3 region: CASRLGTPYNEQFF. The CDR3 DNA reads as TGTGCCAGCAGACTGGGGACACCCTACAATGAGCAGTTCTTC. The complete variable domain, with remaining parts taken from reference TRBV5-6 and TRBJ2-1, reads DAGVTQSPTHLIKTRGQQVTLRCSPKSGHDTVSWYQQALGQGPQFIFQYYEEEERQRGNFPDRFSGHQFPNYSSELNVNALLLGDSALYLCASRLGTPYNEQFFGPGTRLTVL.

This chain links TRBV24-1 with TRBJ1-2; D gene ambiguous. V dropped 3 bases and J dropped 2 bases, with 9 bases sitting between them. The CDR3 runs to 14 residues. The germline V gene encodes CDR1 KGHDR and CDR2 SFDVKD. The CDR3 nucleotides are TGTGCCACCAGTGATCCGACGGGAAACTATGGCTACACCTTC. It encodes CATSDPTGNYGYTF.

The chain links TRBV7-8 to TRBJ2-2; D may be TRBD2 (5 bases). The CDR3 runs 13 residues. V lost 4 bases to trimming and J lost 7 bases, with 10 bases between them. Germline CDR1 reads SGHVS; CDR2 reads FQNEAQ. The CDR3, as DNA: TGTGCCAGCAGCTCAAGACGGGGCGGGGAGCTGTTTTTT. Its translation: CASSSRRGGELFF.

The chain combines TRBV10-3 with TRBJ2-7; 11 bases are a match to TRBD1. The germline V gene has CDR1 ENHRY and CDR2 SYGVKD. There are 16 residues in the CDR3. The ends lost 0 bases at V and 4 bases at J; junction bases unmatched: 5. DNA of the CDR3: TGTGCCATCAGTGAGTCCGGGACAGGGGGTTTGTACGAGCAGTACTTC. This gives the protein CAISESGTGGLYEQYF.

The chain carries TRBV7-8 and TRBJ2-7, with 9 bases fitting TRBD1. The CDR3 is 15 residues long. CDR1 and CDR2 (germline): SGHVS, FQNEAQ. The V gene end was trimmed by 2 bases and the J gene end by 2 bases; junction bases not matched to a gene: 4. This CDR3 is CASSLWGQGAYEQYF. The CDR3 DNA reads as TGTGCCAGCAGCTTATGGGGACAGGGTGCCTACGAGCAGTACTTC. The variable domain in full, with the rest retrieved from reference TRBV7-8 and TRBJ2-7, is GAGVSQSPRYKVAKRGQDVALRCDPISGHVSLFWYQQALGQGPEFLTYFQNEAQLDKSGLPSDRFFAERPEGSVSTLKIQRTQQEDSAVYLCASSLWGQGAYEQYFGPGTRLTVT.

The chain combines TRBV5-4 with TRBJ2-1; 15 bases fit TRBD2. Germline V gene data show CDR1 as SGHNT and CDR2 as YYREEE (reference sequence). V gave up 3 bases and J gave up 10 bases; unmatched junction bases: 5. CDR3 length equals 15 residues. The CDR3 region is CASSSTGTSGGEQFF. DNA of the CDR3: TGTGCCAGCAGCTCTACGGGGACTAGCGGGGGGGAGCAGTTCTTC. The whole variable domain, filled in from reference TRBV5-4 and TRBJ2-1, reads ETGVTQSPTHLIKTRGQQVTLRCSSQSGHNTVSWYQQALGQGPQFIFQYYREEENGRGNFPPRFSGLQFPNYSSELNVNALELDDSALYLCASSSTGTSGGEQFFGPGTRLTVL.

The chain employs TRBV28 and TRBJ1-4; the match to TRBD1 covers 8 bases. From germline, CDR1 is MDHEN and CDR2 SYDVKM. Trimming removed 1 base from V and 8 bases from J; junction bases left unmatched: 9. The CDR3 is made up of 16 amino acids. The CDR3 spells CASSLSAGGSREKLFF. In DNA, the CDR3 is TGTGCCAGCAGTTTATCCGCAGGGGGCAGTAGGGAAAAACTGTTTTTT.

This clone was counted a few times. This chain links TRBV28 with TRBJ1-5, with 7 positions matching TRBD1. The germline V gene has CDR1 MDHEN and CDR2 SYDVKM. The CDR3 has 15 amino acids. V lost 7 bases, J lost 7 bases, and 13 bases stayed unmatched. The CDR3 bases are TGTGCCAGCACGACACAGGGGTCTGGGGACCAGCCCCAGCATTTT. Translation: CASTTQGSGDQPQHF.

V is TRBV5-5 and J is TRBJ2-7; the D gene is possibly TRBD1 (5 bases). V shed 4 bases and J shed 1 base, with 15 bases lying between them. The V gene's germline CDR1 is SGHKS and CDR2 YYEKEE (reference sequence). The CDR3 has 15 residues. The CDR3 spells CASSLNYQGSYEQYF. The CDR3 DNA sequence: TGTGCCAGCAGCCTAAATTATCAGGGTTCCTACGAGCAGTACTTC.

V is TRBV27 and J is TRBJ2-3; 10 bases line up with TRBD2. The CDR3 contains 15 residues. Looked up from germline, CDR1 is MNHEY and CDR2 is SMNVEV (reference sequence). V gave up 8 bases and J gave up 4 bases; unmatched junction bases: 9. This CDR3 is CASGLAGGAADTQYF. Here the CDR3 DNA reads TGTGCCAGCGGGTTAGCGGGGGGAGCGGCAGATACGCAGTATTTT.

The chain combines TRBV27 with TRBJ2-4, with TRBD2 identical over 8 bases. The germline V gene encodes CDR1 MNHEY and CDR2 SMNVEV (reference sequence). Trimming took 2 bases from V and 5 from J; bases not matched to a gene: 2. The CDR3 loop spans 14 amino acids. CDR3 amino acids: CASSLVAGQNIQYF. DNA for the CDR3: TGTGCCAGCAGTTTAGTAGCGGGGCAAAACATTCAGTACTTC.

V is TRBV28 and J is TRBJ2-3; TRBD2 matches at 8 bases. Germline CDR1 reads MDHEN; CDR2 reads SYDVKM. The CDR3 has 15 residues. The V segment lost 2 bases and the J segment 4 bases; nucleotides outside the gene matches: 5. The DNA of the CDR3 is TGTGCCAGCAGTTTAACAGGGACTAGGTCAGATACGCAGTATTTT. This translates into CASSLTGTRSDTQYF. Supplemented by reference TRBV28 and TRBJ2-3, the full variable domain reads DVKVTQSSRYLVKRTGEKVFLECVQDMDHENMFWYRQDPGLGLRLIYFSYDVKMKEKGDIPEGYSVSREKKERFSLILESASTNQTSMYLCASSLTGTRSDTQYFGPGTRLTVL.

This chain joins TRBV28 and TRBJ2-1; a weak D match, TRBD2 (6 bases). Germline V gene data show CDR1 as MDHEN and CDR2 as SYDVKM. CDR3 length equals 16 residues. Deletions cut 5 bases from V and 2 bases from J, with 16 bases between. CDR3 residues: CASSLTGGITYNEQFF. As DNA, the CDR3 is TGTGCCAGCAGTCTCACAGGAGGGATCACCTACAATGAGCAGTTCTTC. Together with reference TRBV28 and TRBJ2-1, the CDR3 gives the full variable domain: DVKVTQSSRYLVKRTGEKVFLECVQDMDHENMFWYRQDPGLGLRLIYFSYDVKMKEKGDIPEGYSVSREKKERFSLILESASTNQTSMYLCASSLTGGITYNEQFFGPGTRLTVL.

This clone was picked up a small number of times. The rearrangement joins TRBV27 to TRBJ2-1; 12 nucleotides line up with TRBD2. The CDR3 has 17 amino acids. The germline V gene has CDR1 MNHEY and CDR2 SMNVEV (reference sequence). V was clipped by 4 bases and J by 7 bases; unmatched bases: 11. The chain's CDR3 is CASSSDSTSGSENEQFF. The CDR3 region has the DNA TGTGCCAGCAGTTCCGACTCGACTAGCGGGAGTGAGAATGAGCAGTTCTTC.

The CDR3 spells CASSLGSRLILNTEAFF. The CDR3 coding sequence is TGTGCCAGCAGCTTGGGATCCAGACTTATCCTGAACACTGAAGCTTTCTTT. This chain links TRBV5-8 with TRBJ1-1; D is unresolved. Germline V gives CDR1 SGHTS, CDR2 YDEGEE. The CDR3 sequence is 17 residues long. V was shortened by 0 bases and J by 0 bases, with 15 bases between the two germline ends.

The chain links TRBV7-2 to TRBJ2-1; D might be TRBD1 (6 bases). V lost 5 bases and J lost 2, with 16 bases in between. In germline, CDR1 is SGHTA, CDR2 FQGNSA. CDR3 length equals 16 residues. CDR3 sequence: CASSLSGVYPYNEQFF. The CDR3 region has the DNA TGTGCCAGCAGCCTGTCAGGGGTATACCCCTACAATGAGCAGTTCTTC.

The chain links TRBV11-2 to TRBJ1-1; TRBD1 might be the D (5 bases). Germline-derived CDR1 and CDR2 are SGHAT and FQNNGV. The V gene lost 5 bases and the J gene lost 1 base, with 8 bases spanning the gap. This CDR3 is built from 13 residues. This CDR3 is CASSQQGNTEAFF. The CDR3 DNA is TGTGCCAGCAGCCAGCAGGGGAACACTGAAGCTTTCTTT. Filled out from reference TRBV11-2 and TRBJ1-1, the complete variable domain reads EAGVAQSPRYKIIEKRQSVAFWCNPISGHATLYWYQQILGQGPKLLIQFQNNGVVDDSQLPKDRFSAERLKGVDSTLKIQPAKLEDSAVYLCASSQQGNTEAFFGQGTRLTVV.